The next 16 T cell receptor beta chains were all read from a single sample in a study of siplizumab effects on memory and regulatory T cells. In the mixed lymphocyte reaction, cells were cocultured for about 6 days at 37°C. The antigens these receptors bind are not known. TCRdb's table, derived via immunoSEQ multiplex PCR, lists solely in-frame clones and lacks some. The data show 6,500 to 7,500 clones, 35% to 40% seen once. The sample taken for sequencing was CFSE-low (dividing) CD8+ T cells sorted from an allogeneic mixed lymphocyte reaction. These receptors were taken from a human donor in good health; the cells came from an allogeneic mixed lymphocyte reaction.

Within the sample, this clone is medium-sized. The chain recombines TRBV7-2 with TRBJ2-7, with D perhaps matching TRBD2 (6 bases). The CDR3 is made up of 14 amino acids. The ends were cut back, 2 bases at V and 1 base at J, with 9 bases in the middle. Germline CDR1 and CDR2: SGHTA and FQGNSA. The CDR3 coding sequence is TGTGCCAGCAGCTTATTCGGAGGGTCCTACGAGCAGTACTTC. Protein product: CASSLFGGSYEQYF.

This clone is medium-sized (0.01 to 0.1%) within its sample. This chain uses TRBV11-2 with TRBJ2-1, with D uncertain. The germline CDR1 and CDR2 sequences are SGHAT and FQNNGV. With 5 bases removed from V and 0 bases from J, the gap between germline ends came to 17 bases. This CDR3 is 17 amino acids long. CDR3 DNA sequence: TGTGCCAGCAGCCCTGACCGCGTTAGGCCCTCCTACAATGAGCAGTTCTTC. Its protein product is CASSPDRVRPSYNEQFF.

This clone is categorized as medium-sized. The rearrangement joins TRBV30 to TRBJ1-1; 8 bases are shared with TRBD1. Germline assignment: CDR1 GTSNPN and CDR2 SVGIG (reference sequence). The V gene end was trimmed by 0 bases and the J gene end by 2 bases; junction bases not matched to a gene: 8. This CDR3 comprises 16 residues. In nucleotides, the CDR3 is TGTGCCTGGAGTGTACTCCTAGGACAGGGAAACACTGAAGCTTTCTTT. Encoded protein: CAWSVLLGQGNTEAFF.

This clone qualifies as medium-sized (0.01 to 0.1%). The V gene is TRBV10-3, the J gene TRBJ2-5; D gene unclear. The CDR3 contains 13 residues. Trimming stripped 2 bases from V and 4 bases from J, with 8 bases between. Germline V gives CDR1 ENHRY, CDR2 SYGVKD. For the CDR3, the DNA is TGTGCCATCAGTGAGCCCGGTATAGAGACCCAGTACTTC. Its protein is CAISEPGIETQYF.

This clone was detected a few times. The chain has TRBV4-1 and TRBJ2-1, with D perhaps matching TRBD1 (6 bases). Germline V CDR1 and CDR2: MGHRA, YSYEKL. The CDR3 runs to 16 residues. V lost 1 base, J lost 0 bases, and 10 bases lay in between. The CDR3 nucleotides are TGCGCCAGCAGCCAAGTAACAGGGAGCTCCTACAATGAGCAGTTCTTC. Translated, it gives CASSQVTGSSYNEQFF.

CDR3 DNA sequence: TGTGCCAGCCTCTACTTGACAGGAGCAGATACGCAGTATTTT. This gives the protein CASLYLTGADTQYF. The chain couples TRBV2 to TRBJ2-3, with D possibly matching TRBD1 (6 bases). Germline-derived CDR1 and CDR2 are SNHLY and FYNNEI. V shed 8 bases and J shed 4 bases, with 16 bases lying between them. The CDR3 is 14 residues long.

By sample fraction, this clone is medium-sized (0.01 to 0.1%). The V gene is TRBV4-1, the J gene TRBJ2-2; tentatively, D is TRBD1 (5 bases). Trimming left V 0 bases short and J 6 bases short, with 17 bases between. This CDR3 region has 17 residues. Germline V CDR1 and CDR2: MGHRA, YSYEKL. The CDR3, as DNA: TGCGCCAGCAGCCAAGACTTAATGGGGCAGGCCCCCGGGGAGCTGTTTTTT. Residues: CASSQDLMGQAPGELFF.

With respect to this clone: A read error may produce the germline difference seen at one junction end. The V call is TRBV18, the J call TRBJ2-1; D possibly uses TRBD1 or TRBD2 (5 bases each). CDR1 and CDR2 from the germline V gene are KGHSH and LQKENI. The CDR3 loop spans 15 amino acids. CDR3: CASPPRDQPNNEQFF. Written as DNA, the CDR3 is TGTGCCAGCCCACCCAGGGACCAGCCGAACAATGAGCAGTTCTTC.

This clone is medium-sized. The rearrangement uses TRBV4-1 and TRBJ2-1; D gene ambiguous. Trimming took 5 bases from V and 8 from J, leaving 13 bases between them. The CDR3 covers 13 residues. Germline V lookup: CDR1 MGHRA, CDR2 YSYEKL. The CDR3 bases are TGCGCCAGCAGCGCCCCGAGGTGGGATGAGCAGTTCTTC. Its protein product is CASSAPRWDEQFF.

V and J are TRBV4-1 and TRBJ2-3, with 7 bases that match TRBD1. The CDR3 is made up of 15 amino acids. Losses at the gene ends were 5 bases for V and 2 bases for J; bases not matched to a gene: 7. Germline-derived CDR1 and CDR2 are MGHRA and YSYEKL. The CDR3 loop reads CASSDRVGTTDTQYF. CDR3 DNA: TGCGCCAGCAGCGACAGGGTCGGAACCACAGATACGCAGTATTTT.

The chain joins TRBV7-3 to TRBJ2-7; tentatively, D is TRBD2 (6 bases). The CDR3 covers 14 residues. V shed 4 bases and J shed 4 bases, with 14 bases lying between them. Germline-derived CDR1 and CDR2 are SGHTA and FQGTGA. CDR3 residues: CASSWDFPGYEQYF. CDR3 nucleotide sequence: TGTGCCAGCAGCTGGGACTTCCCAGGGTACGAGCAGTACTTC.

Only one count was recorded for this clone. This chain connects TRBV30 to TRBJ1-1; 8 nucleotides match TRBD1. V lost 4 bases and J lost 5; bases outside the gene matches: 6. The CDR3 is made up of 13 amino acids. Germline CDR1 reads GTSNPN; CDR2 reads SVGIG (reference sequence). This chain's CDR3 is CAWTTDRATEAFF. CDR3 nucleotides: TGTGCCTGGACCACGGACAGGGCGACTGAAGCTTTCTTT. Filled out from reference TRBV30 and TRBJ1-1, the complete variable domain reads SQTIHQWPATLVQPVGSPLSLECTVEGTSNPNLYWYRQAAGRGLQLLFYSVGIGQISSEVPQNLSASRPQDRQFILSSKKLLLSDSGFYLCAWTTDRATEAFFGQGTRLTVV.

This clone was seen a few times. The chain employs TRBV6-5 and TRBJ1-5; D may be TRBD1 (5 bases). Deletions cut 4 bases from V and 5 bases from J, with 12 bases between. CDR3 length equals 14 residues. Per the germline V gene, CDR1 is MNHEY and CDR2 is SVGAGI. The CDR3, as DNA: TGTGCCAGCAGTTCTATCGGGGGGGATCAGCCCCAGCATTTT. It translates to CASSSIGGDQPQHF.

This clone is medium-sized. The chain recombines TRBV11-2 with TRBJ2-7; the match to TRBD1 covers 11 bases. The germline V gene encodes CDR1 SGHAT and CDR2 FQNNGV. The V and J ends lost 1 base and 6 bases, in that order; junction bases with no gene match: 5. CDR3 length equals 15 residues. CDR3 in DNA: TGTGCCAGCAGCTTAGGTGGGACAGGGGGGTCCGAGCAGTACTTC. Translating it yields CASSLGGTGGSEQYF.

Within the sample, this clone is medium-sized. The chain recombines TRBV2 with TRBJ2-7, with D possibly matching TRBD2 (6 bases). The V gene lost 1 base and the J gene lost 2 bases, with 12 bases spanning the gap. This CDR3 has 15 residues. Germline V CDR1 and CDR2: SNHLY, FYNNEI. In DNA, the CDR3 is TGTGCCAGCAGTGAAGTGCGGGATGTTACCTACGAGCAGTACTTC. This translates into CASSEVRDVTYEQYF.

The CDR3 loop reads CASSPLQYNEKLFF. In DNA, the CDR3 is TGTGCCAGCAGTCCTTTGCAGTATAATGAAAAACTGTTTTTT. The chain joins TRBV6-5 to TRBJ1-4; D is undetermined. Trimming shortened V by 5 bases and J by 4 bases, and 11 bases separated the two germline ends. This CDR3 spans 14 amino acids. Germline CDR1 MNHEY, CDR2 SVGAGI.